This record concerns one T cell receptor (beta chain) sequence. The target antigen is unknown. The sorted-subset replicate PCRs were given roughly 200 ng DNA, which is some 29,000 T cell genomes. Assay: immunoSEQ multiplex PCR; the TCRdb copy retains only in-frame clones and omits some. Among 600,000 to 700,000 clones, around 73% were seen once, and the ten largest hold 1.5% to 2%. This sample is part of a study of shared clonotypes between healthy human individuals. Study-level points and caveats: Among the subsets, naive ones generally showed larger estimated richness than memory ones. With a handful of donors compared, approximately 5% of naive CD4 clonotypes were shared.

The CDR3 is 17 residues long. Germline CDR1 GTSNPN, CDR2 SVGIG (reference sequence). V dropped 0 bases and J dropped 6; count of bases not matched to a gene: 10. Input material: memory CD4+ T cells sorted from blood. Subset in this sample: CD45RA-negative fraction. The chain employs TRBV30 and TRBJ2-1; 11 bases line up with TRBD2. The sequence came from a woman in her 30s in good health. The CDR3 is CAWSVGTSGLKANEQFF. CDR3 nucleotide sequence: TGTGCCTGGAGTGTGGGGACTAGCGGACTGAAGGCCAATGAGCAGTTCTTC.